Listed below are T cell receptor beta chains from one sample, sequenced in a study of blood T cells in healthy people across ages. TCRdb analysed the 5' RACE reads with MiXCR anew, one entry per CDR3 protein. The sample shows 450,000 to 700,000 distinct CDR3 sequences, approximately 27% of them seen only once. Specimen: blood. The receptors originated from a woman in her 70s in good health. The conserved cysteine and the conserved F or W are not part of the CDR3 here.

TRBV29-1	SAGANYGYT
TRBV14	ASSPSTGGGTEAF
TRBV7-6	ASSLVGDGGTDTQY
TRBV5-1	ASSPQLAGLNEQF
TRBV7-2	ASGYREPQH
TRBV20-1	SADLSQTTEAF
TRBV10-3	AIGQTGSYEQY
TRBV5-1	ASSLSGETGTQY
TRBV11-3	ASSLNTGSLF
TRBV5-1	ASSFIGYEQY
TRBV7-2	ASSLAWGQGQETQY
TRBV4-3	ASSQAYGGGQETQY
TRBV6-1	ASSDPYGTGTLLDTEAF
TRBV20-1	SARESWTGTYEQY
TRBV10-3	AIGFGYEQF
TRBV12-3/TRBV12-4	ASSVTATNEKLF
TRBV5-1	ASSRGTSLTYELY
TRBV6-5	ASSYSRPRHASSGNTIY
TRBV12-3/TRBV12-4	ASLRRGRNTEAF
TRBV6-5	ASSRLAGGQPTDTQY
TRBV7-2	ASKQGSTDTQY
TRBV5-1	ASRREGHEQF
TRBV24-1	ATSDPNGDYGYT
TRBV4-3	ASSRGRGDRGTESLH
TRBV6-6	TSSYGRTQY
TRBV30	ASGGQGEWDIQY
TRBV7-8	ASSSNRGFDYEQY
TRBV7-9	ASSRGGTSNEKLF